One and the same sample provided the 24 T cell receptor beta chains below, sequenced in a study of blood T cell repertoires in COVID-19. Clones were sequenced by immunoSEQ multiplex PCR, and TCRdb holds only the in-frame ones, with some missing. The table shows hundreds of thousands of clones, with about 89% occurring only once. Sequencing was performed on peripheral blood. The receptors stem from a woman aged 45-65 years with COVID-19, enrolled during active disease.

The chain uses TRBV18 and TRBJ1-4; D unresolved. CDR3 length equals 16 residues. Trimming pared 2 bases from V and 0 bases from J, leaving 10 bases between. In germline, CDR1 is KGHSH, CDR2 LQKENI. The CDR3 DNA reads TGTGCCAGCTCACCAAGTCGAGGGTCAACTAATGAAAAACTGTTTTTT. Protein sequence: CASSPSRGSTNEKLFF.

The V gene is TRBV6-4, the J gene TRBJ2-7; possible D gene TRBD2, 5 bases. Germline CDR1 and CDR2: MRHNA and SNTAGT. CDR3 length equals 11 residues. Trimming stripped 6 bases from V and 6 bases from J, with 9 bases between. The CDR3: CASSEGGEQYF. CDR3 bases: TGTGCCAGCAGCGAAGGAGGCGAGCAGTACTTC.

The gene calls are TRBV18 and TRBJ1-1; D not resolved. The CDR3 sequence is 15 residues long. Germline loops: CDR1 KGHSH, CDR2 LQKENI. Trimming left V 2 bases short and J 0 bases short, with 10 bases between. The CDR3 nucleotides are TGTGCCAGCTCACCATGGGCGGGGTTGAACACTGAAGCTTTCTTT. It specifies CASSPWAGLNTEAFF.

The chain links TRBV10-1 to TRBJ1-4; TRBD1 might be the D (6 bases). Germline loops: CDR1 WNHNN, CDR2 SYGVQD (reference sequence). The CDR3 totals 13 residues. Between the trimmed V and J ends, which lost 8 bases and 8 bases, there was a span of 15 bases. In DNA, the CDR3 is TGCGCCAGCCAGGGGAGGGGGAGGGAAAAACTGTTTTTT. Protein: CASQGRGREKLFF.

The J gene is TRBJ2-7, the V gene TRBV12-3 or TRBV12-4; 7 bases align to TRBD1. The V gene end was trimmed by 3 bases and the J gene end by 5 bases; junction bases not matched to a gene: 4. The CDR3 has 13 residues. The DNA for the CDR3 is TGTGCCAGCAGTTTCCTCCAGGGGGACGAGCAGTACTTC. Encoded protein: CASSFLQGDEQYF.

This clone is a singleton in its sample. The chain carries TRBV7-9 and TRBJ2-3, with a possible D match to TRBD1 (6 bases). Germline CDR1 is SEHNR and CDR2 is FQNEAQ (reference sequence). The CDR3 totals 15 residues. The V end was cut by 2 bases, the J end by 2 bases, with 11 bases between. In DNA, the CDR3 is TGTGCCAGCAGCTTATTGGGGGCGGACACAGATACGCAGTATTTT. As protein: CASSLLGADTDTQYF.

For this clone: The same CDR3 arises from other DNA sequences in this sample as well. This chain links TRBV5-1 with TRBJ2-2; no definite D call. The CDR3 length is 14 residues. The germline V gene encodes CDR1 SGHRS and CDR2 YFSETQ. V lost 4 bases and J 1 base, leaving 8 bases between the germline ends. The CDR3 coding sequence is TGCGCCAGCAGCCTCGGGTTGAACACCGGGGAGCTGTTTTTT. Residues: CASSLGLNTGELFF.

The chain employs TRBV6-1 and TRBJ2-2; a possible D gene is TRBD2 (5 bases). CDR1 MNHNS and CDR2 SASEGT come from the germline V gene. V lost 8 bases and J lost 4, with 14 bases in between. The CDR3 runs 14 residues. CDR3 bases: TGTGCCAGCTTTGGTCTAGGAGGCACCGGGGAGCTGTTTTTT. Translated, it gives CASFGLGGTGELFF.

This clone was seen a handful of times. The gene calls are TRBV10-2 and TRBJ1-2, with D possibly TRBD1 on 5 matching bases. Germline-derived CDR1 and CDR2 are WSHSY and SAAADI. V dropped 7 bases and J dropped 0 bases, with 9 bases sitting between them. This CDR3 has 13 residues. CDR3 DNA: TGCGCCAGCATGGACACCTCTAACTATGGCTACACCTTC. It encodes CASMDTSNYGYTF.

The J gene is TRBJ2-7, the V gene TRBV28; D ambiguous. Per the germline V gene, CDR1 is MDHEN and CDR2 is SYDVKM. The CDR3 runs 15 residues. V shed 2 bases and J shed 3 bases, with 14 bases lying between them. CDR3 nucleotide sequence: TGTGCCAGCAGTTTAGTAGCTGTAGCTCGCTACGAGCAGTACTTC. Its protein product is CASSLVAVARYEQYF.

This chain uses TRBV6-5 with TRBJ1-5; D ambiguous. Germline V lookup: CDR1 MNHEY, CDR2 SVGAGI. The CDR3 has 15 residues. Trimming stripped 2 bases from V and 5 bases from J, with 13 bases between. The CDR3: CASSYLRAGDQPQHF. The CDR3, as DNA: TGTGCCAGCAGTTACCTAAGGGCGGGCGATCAGCCCCAGCATTTT.

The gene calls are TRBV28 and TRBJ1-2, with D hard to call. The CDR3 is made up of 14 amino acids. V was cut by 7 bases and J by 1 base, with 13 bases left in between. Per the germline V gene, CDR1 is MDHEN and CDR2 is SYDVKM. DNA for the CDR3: TGTGCCAGCACCCTTTCCCAGAATAACTATGGCTACACCTTC. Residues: CASTLSQNNYGYTF.

The DNA for the CDR3 is TGCGCCAGCAGCTTGTCTGGGGCGGTGAACACTGAAGCTTTCTTT. Translation: CASSLSGAVNTEAFF. The rearrangement joins TRBV5-1 to TRBJ1-1, with D tentatively TRBD1 (5 bases). CDR3 length: 15 residues. Between the trimmed V and J ends, which lost 1 base and 0 bases, there was a span of 10 bases. The germline V gene encodes CDR1 SGHRS and CDR2 YFSETQ.

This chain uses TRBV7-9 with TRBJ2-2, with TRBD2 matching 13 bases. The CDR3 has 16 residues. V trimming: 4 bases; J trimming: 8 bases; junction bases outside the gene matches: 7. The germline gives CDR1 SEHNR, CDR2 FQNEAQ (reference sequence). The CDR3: CASSSGLAGSLGELFF. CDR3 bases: TGTGCCAGCAGCTCGGGACTAGCGGGGAGTCTTGGGGAGCTGTTTTTT.

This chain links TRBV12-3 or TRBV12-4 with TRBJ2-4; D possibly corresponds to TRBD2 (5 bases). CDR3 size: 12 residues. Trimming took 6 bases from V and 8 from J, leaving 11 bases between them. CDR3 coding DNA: TGTGCCAGCAGCCAGAACGGGGACATTCAGTACTTC. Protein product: CASSQNGDIQYF.

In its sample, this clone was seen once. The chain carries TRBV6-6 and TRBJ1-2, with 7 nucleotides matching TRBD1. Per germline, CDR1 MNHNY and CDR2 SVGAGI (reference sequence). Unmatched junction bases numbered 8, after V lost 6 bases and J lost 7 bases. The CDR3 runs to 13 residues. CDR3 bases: TGTGCCAGCAGCCACGACAGGGAGAGTGGCTACACCTTC. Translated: CASSHDRESGYTF.

For the CDR3, the DNA is TGTGCCAGCAGCTTAACAGGGGGCGGCGAGCAGTACTTC. It encodes CASSLTGGGEQYF. The gene calls are TRBV7-2 and TRBJ2-7, with 9 bases aligning to TRBD1. The ends lost 2 bases at V and 6 bases at J; junction bases unmatched: 2. From germline, CDR1 is SGHTA and CDR2 FQGNSA. The CDR3 runs to 13 residues.

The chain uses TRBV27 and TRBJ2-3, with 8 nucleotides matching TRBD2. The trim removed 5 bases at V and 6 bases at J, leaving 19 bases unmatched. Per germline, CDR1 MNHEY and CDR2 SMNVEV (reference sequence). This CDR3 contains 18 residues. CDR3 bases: TGTGCCAGCAGTCCCTATCCTAGCCGGGGGGGGGCGGTTGATACGCAGTATTTT. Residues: CASSPYPSRGGAVDTQYF.

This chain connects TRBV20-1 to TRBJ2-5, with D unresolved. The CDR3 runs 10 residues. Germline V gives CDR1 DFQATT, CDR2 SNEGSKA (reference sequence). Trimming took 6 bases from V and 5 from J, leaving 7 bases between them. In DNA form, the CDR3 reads TGCAGTGCCGGGTTTGAGACCCAGTACTTC. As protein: CSAGFETQYF.

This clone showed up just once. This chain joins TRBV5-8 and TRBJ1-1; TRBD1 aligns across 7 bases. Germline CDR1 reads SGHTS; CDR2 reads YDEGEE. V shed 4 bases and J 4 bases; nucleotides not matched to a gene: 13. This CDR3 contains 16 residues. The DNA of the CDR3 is TGTGCCAGCAGCGATTACAGGGGATTAGAGGGCACTGAAGCTTTCTTT. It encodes CASSDYRGLEGTEAFF.

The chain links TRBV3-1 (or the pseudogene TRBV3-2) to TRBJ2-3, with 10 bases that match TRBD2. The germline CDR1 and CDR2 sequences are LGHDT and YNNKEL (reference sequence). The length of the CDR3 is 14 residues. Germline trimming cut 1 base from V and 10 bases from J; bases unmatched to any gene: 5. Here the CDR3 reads CASSQASGGAAQYF. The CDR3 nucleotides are TGTGCCAGCAGCCAAGCCAGCGGGGGGGCGGCGCAGTATTTT.

The CDR3 spells CATSDPEITIRDNYGYTF. The DNA of the CDR3 is TGTGCCACCAGTGATCCCGAAATCACTATTCGGGATAACTATGGCTACACCTTC. The rearrangement links TRBV24-1 to TRBJ1-2; no clear D. V was pared by 3 bases and J by 1 base, with 20 bases between. CDR1 and CDR2 (germline): KGHDR, SFDVKD. This CDR3 comprises 18 residues.

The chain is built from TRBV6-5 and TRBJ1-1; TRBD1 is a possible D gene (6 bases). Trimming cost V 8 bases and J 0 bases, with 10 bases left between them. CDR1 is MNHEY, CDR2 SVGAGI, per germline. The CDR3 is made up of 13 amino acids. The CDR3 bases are TGTGCCAGCCCAGGGGAAATGAACACTGAAGCTTTCTTT. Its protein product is CASPGEMNTEAFF.

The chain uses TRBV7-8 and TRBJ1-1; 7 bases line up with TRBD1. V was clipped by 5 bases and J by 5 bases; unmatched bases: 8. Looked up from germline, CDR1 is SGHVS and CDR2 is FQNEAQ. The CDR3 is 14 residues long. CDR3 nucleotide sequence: TGTGCCAGCAGCCGAGGGGGCAGGGCTACTGAAGCTTTCTTT. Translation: CASSRGGRATEAFF.